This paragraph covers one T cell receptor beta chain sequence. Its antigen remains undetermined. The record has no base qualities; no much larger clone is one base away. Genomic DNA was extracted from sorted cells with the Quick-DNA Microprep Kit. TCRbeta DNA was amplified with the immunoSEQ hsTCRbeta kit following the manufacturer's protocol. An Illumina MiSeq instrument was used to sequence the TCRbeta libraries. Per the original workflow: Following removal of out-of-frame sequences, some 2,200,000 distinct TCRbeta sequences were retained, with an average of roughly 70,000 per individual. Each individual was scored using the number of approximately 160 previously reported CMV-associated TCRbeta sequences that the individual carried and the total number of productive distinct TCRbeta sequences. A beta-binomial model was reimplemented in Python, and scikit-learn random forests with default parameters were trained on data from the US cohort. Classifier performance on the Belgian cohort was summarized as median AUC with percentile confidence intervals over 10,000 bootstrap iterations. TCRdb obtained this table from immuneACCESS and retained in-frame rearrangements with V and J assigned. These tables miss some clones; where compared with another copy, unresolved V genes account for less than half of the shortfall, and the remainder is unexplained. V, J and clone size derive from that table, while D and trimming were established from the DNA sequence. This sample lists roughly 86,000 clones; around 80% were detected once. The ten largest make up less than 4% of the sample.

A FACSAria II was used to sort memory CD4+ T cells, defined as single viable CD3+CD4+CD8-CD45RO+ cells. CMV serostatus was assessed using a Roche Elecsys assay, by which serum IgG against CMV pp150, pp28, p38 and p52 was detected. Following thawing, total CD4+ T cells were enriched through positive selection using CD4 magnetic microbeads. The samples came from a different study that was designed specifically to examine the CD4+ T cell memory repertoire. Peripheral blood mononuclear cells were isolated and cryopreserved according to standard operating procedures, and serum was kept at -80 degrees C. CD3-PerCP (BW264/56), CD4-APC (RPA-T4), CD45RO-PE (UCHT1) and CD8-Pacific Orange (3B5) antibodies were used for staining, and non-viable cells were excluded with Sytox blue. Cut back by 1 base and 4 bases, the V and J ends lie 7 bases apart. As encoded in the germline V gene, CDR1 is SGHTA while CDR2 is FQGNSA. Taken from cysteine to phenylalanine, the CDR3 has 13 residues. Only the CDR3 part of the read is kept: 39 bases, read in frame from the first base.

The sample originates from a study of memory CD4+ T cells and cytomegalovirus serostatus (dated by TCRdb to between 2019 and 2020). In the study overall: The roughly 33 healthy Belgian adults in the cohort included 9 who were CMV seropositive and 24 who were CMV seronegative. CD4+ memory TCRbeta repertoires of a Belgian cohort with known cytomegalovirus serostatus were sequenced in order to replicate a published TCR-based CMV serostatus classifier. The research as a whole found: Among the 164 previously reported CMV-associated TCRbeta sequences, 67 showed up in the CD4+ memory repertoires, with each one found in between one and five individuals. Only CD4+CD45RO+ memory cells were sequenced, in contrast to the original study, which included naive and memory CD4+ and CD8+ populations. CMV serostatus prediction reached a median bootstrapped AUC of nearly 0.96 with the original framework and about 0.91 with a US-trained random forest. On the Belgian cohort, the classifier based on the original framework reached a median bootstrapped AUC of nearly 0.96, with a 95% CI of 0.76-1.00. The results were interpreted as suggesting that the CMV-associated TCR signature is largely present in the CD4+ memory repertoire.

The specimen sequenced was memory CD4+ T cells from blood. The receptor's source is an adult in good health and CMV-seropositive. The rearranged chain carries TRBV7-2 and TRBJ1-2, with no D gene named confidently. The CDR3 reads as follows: CASSLDGPYGYTF. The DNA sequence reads TGTGCCAGCAGCTTAGACGGGCCCTATGGCTACACCTTC.